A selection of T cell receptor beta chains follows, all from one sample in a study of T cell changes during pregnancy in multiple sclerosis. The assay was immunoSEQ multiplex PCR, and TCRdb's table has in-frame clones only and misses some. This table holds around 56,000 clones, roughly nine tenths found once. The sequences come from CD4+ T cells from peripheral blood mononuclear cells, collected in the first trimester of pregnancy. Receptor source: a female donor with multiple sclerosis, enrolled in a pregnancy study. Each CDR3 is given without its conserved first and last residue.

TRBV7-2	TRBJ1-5	ASSLSGVGNQPQH
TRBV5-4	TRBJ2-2	ASSFDRGIAGELF
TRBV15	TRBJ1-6	ATSREAPRGSSYNSPLH
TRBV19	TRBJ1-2	ASRDTTNYGYT
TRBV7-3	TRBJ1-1	ASSLTGDTEAF
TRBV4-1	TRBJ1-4	ASSLLAGVIGEKLF
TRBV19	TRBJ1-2	ASSTTELKGVYGYT
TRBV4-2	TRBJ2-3	ASSQGDRSTDTQY
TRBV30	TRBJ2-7	AWGSGGETYEQY
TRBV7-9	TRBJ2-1	ASTSRTSDYNEQF
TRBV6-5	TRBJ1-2	ASSYSAGAYGYT
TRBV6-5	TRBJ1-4	ASKPLRGPGEKLF
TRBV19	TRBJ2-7	ASSIAGGRSPEQY